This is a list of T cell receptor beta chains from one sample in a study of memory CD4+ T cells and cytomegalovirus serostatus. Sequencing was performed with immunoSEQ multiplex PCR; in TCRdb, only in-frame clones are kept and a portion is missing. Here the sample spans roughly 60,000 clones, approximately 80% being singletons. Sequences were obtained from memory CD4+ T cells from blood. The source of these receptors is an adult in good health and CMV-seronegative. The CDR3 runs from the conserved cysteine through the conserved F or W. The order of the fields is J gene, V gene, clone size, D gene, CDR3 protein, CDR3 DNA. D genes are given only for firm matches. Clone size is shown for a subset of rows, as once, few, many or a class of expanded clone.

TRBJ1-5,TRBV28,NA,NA,CASRGSQLYQPQHF,TGTGCCAGCAGGGGCTCTCAATTGTATCAGCCCCAGCATTTT
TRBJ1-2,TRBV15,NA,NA,CATSSINYGYTF,TGTGCCACCAGCAGTATCAACTATGGCTACACCTTC
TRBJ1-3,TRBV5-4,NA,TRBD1,CASSRTTGGYGNTIYF,TGTGCCAGCAGTCGAACGACAGGGGGCTATGGAAACACCATATATTTT
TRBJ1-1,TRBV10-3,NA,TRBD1,CAISAGTENTEAFF,TGTGCCATCAGTGCCGGGACAGAAAACACTGAAGCTTTCTTT
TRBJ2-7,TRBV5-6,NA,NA,CASSASYEQYF,TGTGCCAGCAGCGCCAGCTACGAGCAGTACTTC
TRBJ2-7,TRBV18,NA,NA,CASSNVGPGPYEQYF,TGTGCCAGCTCAAATGTGGGACCGGGACCCTACGAGCAGTACTTC
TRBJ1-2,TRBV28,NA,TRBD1,CASRGQGVYGYTF,TGTGCCAGCAGGGGTCAGGGGGTCTATGGCTACACCTTC
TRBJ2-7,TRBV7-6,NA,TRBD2,CASSPWTSANYEQYF,TGTGCCAGCAGCCCATGGACTAGCGCCAACTACGAGCAGTACTTC
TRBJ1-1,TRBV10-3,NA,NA,CAISESVGGTEAFF,TGTGCCATCAGTGAATCCGTTGGGGGCACTGAAGCTTTCTTT
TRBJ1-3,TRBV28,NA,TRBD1,CASRQGANTIYF,TGTGCCAGCAGACAGGGGGCGAACACCATATATTTT
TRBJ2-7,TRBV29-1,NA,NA,CSVEGISYEQYF,TGCAGCGTTGAGGGGATCTCCTACGAGCAGTACTTC
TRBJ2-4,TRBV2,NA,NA,CASSEKDIQYF,TGTGCCAGCAGTGAAAAGGACATTCAGTACTTC
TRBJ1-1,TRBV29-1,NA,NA,CSVAAGHSTGEAFF,TGCAGCGTTGCCGCGGGACATTCGACGGGTGAAGCTTTCTTT
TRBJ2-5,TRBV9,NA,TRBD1,CASSPRDSKETQYF,TGTGCCAGCAGCCCCCGGGACAGCAAAGAGACCCAGTACTTC
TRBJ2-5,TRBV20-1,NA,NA,CSVGAETQYF,TGCAGTGTAGGTGCAGAGACCCAGTACTTC
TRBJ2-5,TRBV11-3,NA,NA,CASSLGLKETQYF,TGTGCCAGCAGCTTGGGACTTAAAGAGACCCAGTACTTC
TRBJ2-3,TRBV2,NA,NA,CASSDEATIGTKQYF,TGTGCCAGCAGTGATGAAGCTACGATCGGCACCAAGCAGTATTTT
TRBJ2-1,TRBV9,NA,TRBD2,CASSPSAGGRSSYNEQFF,TGTGCCAGCAGCCCCTCAGCGGGGGGGCGGAGCTCCTACAATGAGCAGTTCTTC
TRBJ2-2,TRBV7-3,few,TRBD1,CASSSSQGGTGELFF,TGTGCCAGCAGCTCGTCACAGGGGGGAACCGGGGAGCTGTTTTTT
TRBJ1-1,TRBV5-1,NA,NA,CASSYQGTDTEAFF,TGCGCCAGCAGCTACCAGGGAACGGACACTGAAGCTTTCTTT
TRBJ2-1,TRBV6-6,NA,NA,CAATAGISYNEQFF,TGTGCGGCAACGGCGGGAATCTCCTACAATGAGCAGTTCTTC
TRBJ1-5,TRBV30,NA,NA,CAWSVGGGNQPQHF,TGTGCCTGGAGTGTGGGAGGTGGCAATCAGCCCCAGCATTTT
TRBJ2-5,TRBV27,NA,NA,CASRRGPQETQYF,TGTGCCAGCAGGCGGGGGCCCCAAGAGACCCAGTACTTC
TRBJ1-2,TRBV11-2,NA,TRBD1,CASNPTGGYGYTF,TGTGCCAGCAACCCGACAGGGGGATATGGCTACACCTTC
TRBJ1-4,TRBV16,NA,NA,CASSQAGYSVLFF,TGTGCCAGCAGCCAAGCGGGGTACTCCGTACTGTTTTTT
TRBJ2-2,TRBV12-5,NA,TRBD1,CASGPGQGANTGELFF,TGTGCTAGTGGGCCGGGACAGGGCGCGAACACCGGGGAGCTGTTTTTT
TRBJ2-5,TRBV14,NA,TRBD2,CASSFNWGGSETQYF,TGTGCCAGCAGCTTCAATTGGGGGGGGTCAGAGACCCAGTACTTC
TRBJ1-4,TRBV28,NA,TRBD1,CASSKYRGLNEKLFF,TGTGCCAGCAGTAAATACAGGGGGTTGAATGAAAAACTGTTTTTT
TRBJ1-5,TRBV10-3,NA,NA,CAISDGTTGNQPQHF,TGTGCCATCAGTGATGGGACAACAGGCAATCAGCCCCAGCATTTT
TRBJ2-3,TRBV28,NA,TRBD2,CASSRDAAGGPQDTQYF,TGTGCCAGCAGCCGCGATGCAGCGGGGGGGCCCCAGGATACGCAGTATTTT
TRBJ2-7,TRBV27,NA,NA,CASRPNRHPWEQYF,TGTGCCAGCAGGCCTAACAGGCACCCTTGGGAGCAGTACTTC
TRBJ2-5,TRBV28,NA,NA,CASTSRGVETQYF,TGTGCCAGCACCTCCCGTGGCGTGGAGACCCAGTACTTC
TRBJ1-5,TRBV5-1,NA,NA,CASSLDRDQPQHF,TGCGCCAGCAGCTTGGACAGGGATCAGCCCCAGCATTTT
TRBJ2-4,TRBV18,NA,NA,CASSPPFTGIGNHIQYF,TGTGCCAGCTCACCGCCTTTCACAGGGATCGGGAACCACATTCAGTACTTC
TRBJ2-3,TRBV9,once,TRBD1,CASSSDRGTDTQYF,TGTGCCAGCAGTTCCGACAGGGGTACCGATACGCAGTATTTT
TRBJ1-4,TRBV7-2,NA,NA,CASRPTGGPVSATNEKLFF,TGTGCCAGCAGACCCACGGGGGGGCCCGTGTCGGCAACTAATGAAAAACTGTTTTTT
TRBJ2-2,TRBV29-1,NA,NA,CSVRVATGELFF,TGCAGCGTGAGAGTAGCTACCGGGGAGCTGTTTTTT
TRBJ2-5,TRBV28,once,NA,CASSDQQGGVQETQYF,TGTGCCAGCAGTGATCAACAGGGAGGGGTCCAAGAGACCCAGTACTTC
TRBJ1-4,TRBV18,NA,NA,CASSTYDLATNEKLFF,TGTGCCAGCTCAACCTACGACCTGGCAACTAATGAAAAACTGTTTTTT
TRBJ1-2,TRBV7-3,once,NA,CASSFGRNYGYTF,TGTGCCAGCAGCTTCGGGAGGAACTATGGCTACACCTTC
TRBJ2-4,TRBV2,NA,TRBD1,CASSAPGQHSNIQYF,TGTGCCAGCAGTGCACCGGGACAGCATAGCAACATTCAGTACTTC